This TCR beta chain was documented in a study of T-cell reconstitution after alpha-beta-depleted transplantation in children. V dropped 6 bases and J dropped 4 bases, with 8 bases sitting between them. The CDR3 spans 11 residues. Germline V gene sequence: CDR1 SQVTM, CDR2 ANQGSEA. This clonotype was found many times. No antigen is known for it. This sample's TCRbeta library carried unique molecular identifier barcodes. TCRdb reprocessed the PCR reads with MiXCR, giving one entry per CDR3 protein. Among roughly 100,000 distinct CDR3 sequences listed, less than 6% were seen once. Regarding the study as a whole: Surviving recipient T cells and thymic progenitors produced the high day-60 TCRbeta diversity seen in some patients. Diversity and T-cell counts at one year after transplant derived mostly from new T cells. It was reported that alpha-beta T cells came from several hundred expanded graft clones (about two months after transplant).

The J gene is TRBJ2-3, the V gene TRBV29-1; D perhaps matches TRBD1 (5 bases). The TCR was taken from a female patient younger than 10 who had a stem cell transplant for Fanconi anemia, so the T cells may come from the graft donor. Sequencing used PBMCs, mostly from graft donor cells, obtained 60 days after TCRalphabeta/CD19-depleted stem cell transplant. The CDR3 region is CSVPRADTQYF. The CDR3 region has the DNA TGCAGCGTCCCCAGGGCAGATACGCAGTATTTT.